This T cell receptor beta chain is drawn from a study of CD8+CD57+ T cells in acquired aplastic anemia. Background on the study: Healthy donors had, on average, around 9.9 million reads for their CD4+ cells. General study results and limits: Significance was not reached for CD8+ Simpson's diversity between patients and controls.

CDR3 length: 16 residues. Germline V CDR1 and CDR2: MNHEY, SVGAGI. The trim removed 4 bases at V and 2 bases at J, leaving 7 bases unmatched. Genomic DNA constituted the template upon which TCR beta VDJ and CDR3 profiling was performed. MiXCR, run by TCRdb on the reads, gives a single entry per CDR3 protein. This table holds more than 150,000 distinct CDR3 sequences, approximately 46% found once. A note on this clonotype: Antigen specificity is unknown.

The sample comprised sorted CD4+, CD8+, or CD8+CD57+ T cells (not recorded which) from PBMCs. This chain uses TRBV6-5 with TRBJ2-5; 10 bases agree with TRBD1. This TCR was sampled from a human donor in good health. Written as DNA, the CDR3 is TGTGCCAGCAGTTCCCTCGGGACAGGGGAACAAGAGACCCAGTACTTC. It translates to CASSSLGTGEQETQYF.